This T cell receptor (beta chain) was observed in a study of shared clonotypes between healthy human individuals (dated by TCRdb to between 2020 and 2021). Background on the whole study: The cohort comprised a couple of women and a few men aged 18 to 49 years. For each donor, three plates each were used for CD4 naive and CD4 memory, two plates were used for CD8 naive, and one plate was used for CD8 memory. To estimate repertoire size and how much clonotype sharing occurs between individuals, the study deeply sequenced the blood TCR repertoires of a handful of healthy adults. Libraries were prepared and TCR repertoires were sequenced by different laboratories using diverse techniques, in order to increase sequencing depth and limit assay-specific biases. Each donor's leukapheresis produced roughly between about 0.8 and 10 billion PBMCs.

Using the deep immunoSEQ assay, multiplex PCR amplified TCR CDR3 regions from genomic DNA. Genomic DNA extracted from each cell subset was distributed evenly over all wells of several immunoSEQ 96-well plates, and each plate served as one replicate. For sorted subsets, roughly 200 ng genomic DNA, equal to tens of thousands of T cell genomes, was loaded into each replicate PCR. The purified libraries were quantified using a Qubit 3.0 fluorometer, sized with a Bioanalyzer 2100, and then quantified again using the KAPA Library Quantification kit. Each immunoSEQ 96-well plate was sequenced on its own single-read 150-cycle Illumina NextSeq 550 flow cell. In the original analysis: Because the immunoSEQ output held only junctional sequences and lacked quality scores, the filtering could not match the filtering applied to full-length reads. To assign V/J genes and CDR3, sequences were annotated using PyIR, a Python wrapper for IgBLAST v1.9, with IMGT germline references. Any read was removed if the V/J assignment was weak (E-value above 1e-6), the CDR3 was missing, or the read contained stop codons, out-of-frame junctions, or ambiguous translated residues. V3J clonotypes were defined as sequences sharing the same inferred V gene, J gene, and CDR3 amino acid sequence. To compute the percentage overlap between repertoires, the number of shared unique clonotypes was divided by the size of the smaller repertoire. RTK rarefaction, the Chao1 estimator, and Recon v2.1 estimates of unobserved clonotypes were used to assess repertoire richness. For all TCRbeta clonotypes obtained by the gDNA method from a handful of donors, generation probabilities were computed with OLGA. TCRdb stores this immuneACCESS table with in-frame sequences only. Part of the clones is absent; in the studies checked, under half of the shortfall reflects unresolved V genes, and no reason is known for the rest. That table is the source of V, J and clone size, and D and trimming were worked out from the DNA. The sample profile shows over a million clones; about four fifths of them were found once. The ten biggest clones cover roughly 0.61% of the sample.

In regard to this clone: Its antigen is currently not known. The sample holds no much larger clone one base away, and base qualities are not on file.

The research as a whole found: Compared with non-shared clonotypes, clonotypes shared by all four sorted-subset donors had higher generation probabilities. Based on pairwise subsampling, the degree of clonotype sharing among donors was expected to be affected by sequencing depth. Across a few donors, approximately 4.9% of naive CD4, approximately 3.5% of naive CD8, 2% to 2.5% of memory CD4, and around 0.4% of memory CD8 clonotypes were shared. The genetic and exposure-history diversity represented was limited by the small number of donors. Rarefaction of sorted-subset datasets indicated incomplete sequencing despite the large sequencing depth. Naive subsets generally had larger estimated clonotype richness than memory subsets. Sampling was restricted to blood, and TCR repertoires in tissue are likely to differ from TCR repertoires in blood.

The donors were healthy, HIV-negative adults who had no recently reported acute infections or vaccinations. Every donor was a Caucasian adult living in Nashville, Tennessee, USA. Magnetic negative selection was used to enrich CD4+ T cells, after which naive cells were positively selected on CD45RA and the negative fraction became the memory subset. Blood was collected by leukapheresis, and PBMCs were isolated by Ficoll-Histopaque density gradient centrifugation and then cryopreserved in liquid nitrogen vapor phase. Analytical flow cytometry was used to check the purity and quantity of each magnetically sorted T cell population. Genomic DNA was isolated from every sorted fraction and measured by UV absorbance on a Nanodrop 2000c. V is shortened by 4 bases, J by 1 base, and the region joining them spans 12 bases. Reading from cysteine to phenylalanine, the CDR3 counts 15 amino acids. CDR3 DNA is the only sequence kept; it has 45 bases, read in frame from the first base. From the germline V gene (reference sequence), CDR1 is LNHDA and CDR2 is SQIVND.

The V and J segments used are TRBV19 and TRBJ2-3; the D gene identity is not certain. The source material was memory CD4+ T cells from PBMCs. What the cell subset or site label conveys for this sample: CD45RA-negative fraction. The origin of this receptor is a man between 18 and 29 years old in good health. Some clones in this sample may be carry-over from other donors' samples. The bases are TGTGCCAGTAGTAACCCGGGTCCGGGCACAGATACGCAGTATTTT. It is translated as CASSNPGPGTDTQYF.